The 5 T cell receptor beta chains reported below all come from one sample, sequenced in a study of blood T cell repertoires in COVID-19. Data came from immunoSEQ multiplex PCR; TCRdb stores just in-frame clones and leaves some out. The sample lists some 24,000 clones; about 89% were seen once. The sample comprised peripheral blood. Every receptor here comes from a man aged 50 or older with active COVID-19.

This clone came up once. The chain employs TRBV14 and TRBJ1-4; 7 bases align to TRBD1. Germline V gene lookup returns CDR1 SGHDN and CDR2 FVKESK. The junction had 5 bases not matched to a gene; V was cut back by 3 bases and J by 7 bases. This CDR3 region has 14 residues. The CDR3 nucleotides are TGTGCCAGCAGCCAGGCGACAGGGAGTGAAAAACTGTTTTTT. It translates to CASSQATGSEKLFF.

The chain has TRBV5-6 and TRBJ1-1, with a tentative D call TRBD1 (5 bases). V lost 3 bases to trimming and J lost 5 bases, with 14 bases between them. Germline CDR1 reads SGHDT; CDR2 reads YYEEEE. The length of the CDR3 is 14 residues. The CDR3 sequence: CASSSLRARTEAFF. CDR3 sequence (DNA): TGTGCCAGCAGCTCGCTCAGGGCGAGGACTGAAGCTTTCTTT. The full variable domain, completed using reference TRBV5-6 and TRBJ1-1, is DAGVTQSPTHLIKTRGQQVTLRCSPKSGHDTVSWYQQALGQGPQFIFQYYEEEERQRGNFPDRFSGHQFPNYSSELNVNALLLGDSALYLCASSSLRARTEAFFGQGTRLTVV.

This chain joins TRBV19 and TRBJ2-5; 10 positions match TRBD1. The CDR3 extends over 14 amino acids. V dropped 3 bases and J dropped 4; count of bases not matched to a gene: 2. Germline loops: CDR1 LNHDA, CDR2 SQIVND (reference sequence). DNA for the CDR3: TGTGCCAGTAGTATGAGGGACAGGGGAGAGACCCAGTACTTC. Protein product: CASSMRDRGETQYF. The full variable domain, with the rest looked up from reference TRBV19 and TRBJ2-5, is DGGITQSPKYLFRKEGQNVTLSCEQNLNHDAMYWYRQDPGQGLRLIYYSQIVNDFQKGDIAEGYSVSREKKESFPLTVTSAQKNPTAFYLCASSMRDRGETQYFGPGTRLLVL.

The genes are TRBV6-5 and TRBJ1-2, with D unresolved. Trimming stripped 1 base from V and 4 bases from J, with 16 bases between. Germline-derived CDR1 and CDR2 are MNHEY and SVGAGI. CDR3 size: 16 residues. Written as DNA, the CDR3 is TGTGCCAGCAGTTACTTAACGGGGAGGTCCGTCTATGGCTACACCTTC. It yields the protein CASSYLTGRSVYGYTF.

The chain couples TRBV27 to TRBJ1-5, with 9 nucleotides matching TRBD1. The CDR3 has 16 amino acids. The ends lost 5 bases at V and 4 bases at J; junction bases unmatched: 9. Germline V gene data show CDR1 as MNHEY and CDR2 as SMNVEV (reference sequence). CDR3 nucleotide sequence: TGTGCCAGCAGTCCGATCTACAGGGGGCCGAATCAGCCCCAGCATTTT. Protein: CASSPIYRGPNQPQHF.